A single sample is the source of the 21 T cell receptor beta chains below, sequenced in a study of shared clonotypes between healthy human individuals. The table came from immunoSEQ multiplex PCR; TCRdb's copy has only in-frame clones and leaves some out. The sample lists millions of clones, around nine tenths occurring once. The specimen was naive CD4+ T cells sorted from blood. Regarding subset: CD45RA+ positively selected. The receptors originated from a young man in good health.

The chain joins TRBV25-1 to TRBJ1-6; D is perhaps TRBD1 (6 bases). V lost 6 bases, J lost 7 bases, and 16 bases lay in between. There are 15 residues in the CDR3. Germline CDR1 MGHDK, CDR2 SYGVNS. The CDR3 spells CASSSQDRWNSPLHF. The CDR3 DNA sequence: TGTGCCAGCAGCTCACAGGACAGATGGAATTCACCCCTCCACTTT. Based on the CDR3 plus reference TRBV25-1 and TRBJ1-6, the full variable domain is EADIYQTPRYLVIGTGKKITLECSQTMGHDKMYWYQQDPGMELHLIHYSYGVNSTEKGDLSSESTVSRIRTEHFPLTLESARPSHTSQYLCASSSQDRWNSPLHFGNGTRLTVT.

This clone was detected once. The CDR3 coding sequence is TGTGCCAGCCGGCCCCAGGGAATCGGCTACGAGCAGTACTTC. Translating gives CASRPQGIGYEQYF. V usage is TRBV6-1 and J usage is TRBJ2-7; tentatively, D is TRBD1 (5 bases). The CDR3 has 14 amino acids. Per the germline V gene, CDR1 is MNHNS and CDR2 is SASEGT. Trimming pared 8 bases from V and 3 bases from J, leaving 17 bases between.

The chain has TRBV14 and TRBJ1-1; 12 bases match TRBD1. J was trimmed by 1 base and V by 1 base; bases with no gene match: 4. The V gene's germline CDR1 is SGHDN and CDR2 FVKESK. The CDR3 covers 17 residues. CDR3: CASSQGGTGGGNTEAFF. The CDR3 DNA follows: TGTGCCAGCAGCCAAGGTGGGACAGGGGGCGGGAACACTGAAGCTTTCTTT. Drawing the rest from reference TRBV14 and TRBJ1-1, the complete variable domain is EAGVTQFPSHSVIEKGQTVTLRCDPISGHDNLYWYRRVMGKEIKFLLHFVKESKQDESGMPNNRFLAERTGGTYSTLKVQPAELEDSGVYFCASSQGGTGGGNTEAFFGQGTRLTVV.

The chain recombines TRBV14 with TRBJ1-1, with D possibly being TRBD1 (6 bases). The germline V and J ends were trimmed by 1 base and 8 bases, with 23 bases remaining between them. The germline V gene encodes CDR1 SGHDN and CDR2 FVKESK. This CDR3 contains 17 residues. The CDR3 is CASSQVGAGTQGGEAFF. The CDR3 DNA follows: TGTGCCAGCAGCCAAGTAGGAGCCGGGACACAAGGTGGGGAAGCTTTCTTT.

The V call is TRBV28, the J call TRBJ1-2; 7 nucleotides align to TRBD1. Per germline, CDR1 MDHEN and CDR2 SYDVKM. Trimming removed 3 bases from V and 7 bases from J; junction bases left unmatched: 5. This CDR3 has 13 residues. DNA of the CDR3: TGTGCCAGCAGTTTGCCGCAGGGGGTTGGCTACACCTTC. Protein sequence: CASSLPQGVGYTF.

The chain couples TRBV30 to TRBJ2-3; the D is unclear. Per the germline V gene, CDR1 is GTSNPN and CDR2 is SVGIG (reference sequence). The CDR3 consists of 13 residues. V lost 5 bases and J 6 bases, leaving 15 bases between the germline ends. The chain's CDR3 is CAWSLSDADTQYF. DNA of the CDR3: TGTGCCTGGTCCTTATCGGACGCTGATACGCAGTATTTT.

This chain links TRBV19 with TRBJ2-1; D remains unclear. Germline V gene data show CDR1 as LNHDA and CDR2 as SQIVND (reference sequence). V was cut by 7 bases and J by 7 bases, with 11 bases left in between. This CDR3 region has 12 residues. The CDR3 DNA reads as TGTGCCAGTACCACACATGGGAATGAGCAGTTCTTC. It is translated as CASTTHGNEQFF.

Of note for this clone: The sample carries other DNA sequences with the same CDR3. The CDR3 DNA reads as TGTGCCAGCAGCTTGGTAGGGTCAGGCGAGCAGTACTTC. Amino acid sequence: CASSLVGSGEQYF. The chain joins TRBV5-6 to TRBJ2-7; D gene uncertain. The V gene lost 0 bases and the J gene lost 6 bases, with 10 bases spanning the gap. The CDR3 length is 13 residues. Germline CDR1 SGHDT, CDR2 YYEEEE.

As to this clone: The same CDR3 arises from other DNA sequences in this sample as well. DNA for the CDR3: TGCGCCAGCAGCTTGGAGGGGAATGAAAAACTGTTTTTT. It yields the protein CASSLEGNEKLFF. The V call is TRBV5-1, the J call TRBJ1-4; D is perhaps TRBD1 (5 bases). V shed 0 bases and J shed 5 bases, with 5 bases lying between them. CDR3 length equals 13 residues. Germline assignment: CDR1 SGHRS and CDR2 YFSETQ.

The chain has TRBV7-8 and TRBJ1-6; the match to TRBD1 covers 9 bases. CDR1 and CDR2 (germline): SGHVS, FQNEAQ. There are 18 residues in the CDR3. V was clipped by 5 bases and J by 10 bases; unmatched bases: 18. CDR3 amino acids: CASSLRTGEGKIWSPLHF. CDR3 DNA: TGTGCCAGCAGCCTTCGGACAGGGGAAGGGAAAATTTGGTCACCCCTCCACTTT.

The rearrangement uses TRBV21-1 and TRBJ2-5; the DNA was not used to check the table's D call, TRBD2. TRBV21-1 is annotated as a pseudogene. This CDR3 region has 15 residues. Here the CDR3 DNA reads TGTGCCAGCAGCAACATACGGGGGGTGGTGGAGACCCAGTACTTC. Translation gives CASSNIRGVVETQYF.

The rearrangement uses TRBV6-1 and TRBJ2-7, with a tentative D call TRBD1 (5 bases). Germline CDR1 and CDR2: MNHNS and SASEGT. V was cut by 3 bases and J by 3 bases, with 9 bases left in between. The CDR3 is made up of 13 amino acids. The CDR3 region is CASSDWGHYEQYF. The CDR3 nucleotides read TGTGCCAGCAGTGATTGGGGCCACTACGAGCAGTACTTC.

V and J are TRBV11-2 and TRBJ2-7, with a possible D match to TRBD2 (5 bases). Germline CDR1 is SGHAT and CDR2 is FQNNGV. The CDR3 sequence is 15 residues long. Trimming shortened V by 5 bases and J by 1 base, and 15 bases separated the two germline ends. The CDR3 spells CASSLPLGDSYEQYF. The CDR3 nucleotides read TGTGCCAGCAGCCTCCCACTAGGCGATTCCTACGAGCAGTACTTC. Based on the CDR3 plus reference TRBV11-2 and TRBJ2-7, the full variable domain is EAGVAQSPRYKIIEKRQSVAFWCNPISGHATLYWYQQILGQGPKLLIQFQNNGVVDDSQLPKDRFSAERLKGVDSTLKIQPAKLEDSAVYLCASSLPLGDSYEQYFGPGTRLTVT.

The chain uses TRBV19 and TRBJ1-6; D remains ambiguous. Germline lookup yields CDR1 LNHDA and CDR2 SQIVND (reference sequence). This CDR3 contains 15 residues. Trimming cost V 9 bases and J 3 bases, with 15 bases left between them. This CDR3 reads CASQTEGSYNSPLHF. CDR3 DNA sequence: TGTGCCAGCCAAACGGAGGGAAGCTATAATTCACCCCTCCACTTT.

CDR3 protein: CASSPGQFNSPLHF. CDR3 bases: TGTGCCAGTAGTCCGGGGCAGTTTAATTCACCCCTCCACTTT. J is TRBJ1-6 and V is TRBV19, with TRBD1 as a possible D gene (5 bases). The CDR3 consists of 14 residues. V was clipped by 5 bases and J by 6 bases, with 11 bases between them. The germline V gene encodes CDR1 LNHDA and CDR2 SQIVND (reference sequence).

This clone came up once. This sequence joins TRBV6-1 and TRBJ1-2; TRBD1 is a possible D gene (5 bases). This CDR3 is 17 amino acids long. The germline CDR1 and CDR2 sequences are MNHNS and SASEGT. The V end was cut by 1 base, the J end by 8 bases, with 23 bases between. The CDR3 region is CASSEVVGKGLGMGYTF. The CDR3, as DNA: TGTGCCAGCAGTGAAGTAGTCGGGAAGGGACTCGGTATGGGCTACACCTTC.

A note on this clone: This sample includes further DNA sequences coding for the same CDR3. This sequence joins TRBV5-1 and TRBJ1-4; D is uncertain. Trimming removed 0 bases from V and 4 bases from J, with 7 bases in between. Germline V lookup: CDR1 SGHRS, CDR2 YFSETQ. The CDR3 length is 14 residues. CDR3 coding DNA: TGCGCCAGCAGCTTGGGGGGAAATAATGAAAAACTGTTTTTT. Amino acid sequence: CASSLGGNNEKLFF. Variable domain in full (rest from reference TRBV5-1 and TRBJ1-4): KAGVTQTPRYLIKTRGQQVTLSCSPISGHRSVSWYQQTPGQGLQFLFEYFSETQRNKGNFPGRFSGRQFSNSRSEMNVSTLELGDSALYLCASSLGGNNEKLFFGSGTQLSVL.

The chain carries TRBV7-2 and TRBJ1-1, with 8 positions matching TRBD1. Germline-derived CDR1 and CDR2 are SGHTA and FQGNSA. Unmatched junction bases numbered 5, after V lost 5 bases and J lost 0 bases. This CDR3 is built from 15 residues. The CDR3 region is CASSALTGVNTEAFF. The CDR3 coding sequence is TGTGCCAGCAGCGCTTTGACAGGGGTGAACACTGAAGCTTTCTTT.

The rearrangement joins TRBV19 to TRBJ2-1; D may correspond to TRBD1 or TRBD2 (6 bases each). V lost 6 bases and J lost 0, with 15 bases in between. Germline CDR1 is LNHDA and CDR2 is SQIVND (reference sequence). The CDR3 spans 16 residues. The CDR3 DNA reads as TGTGCCAGTAGAATGGGGGGCGGTAGCTCCTACAATGAGCAGTTCTTC. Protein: CASRMGGGSSYNEQFF.

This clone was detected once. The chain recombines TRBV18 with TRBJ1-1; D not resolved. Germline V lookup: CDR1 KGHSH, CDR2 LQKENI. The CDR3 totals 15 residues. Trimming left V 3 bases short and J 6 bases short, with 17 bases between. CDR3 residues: CASSPQVGSVAEAFF. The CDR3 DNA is TGTGCCAGCTCACCCCAGGTGGGGTCCGTGGCTGAAGCTTTCTTT.

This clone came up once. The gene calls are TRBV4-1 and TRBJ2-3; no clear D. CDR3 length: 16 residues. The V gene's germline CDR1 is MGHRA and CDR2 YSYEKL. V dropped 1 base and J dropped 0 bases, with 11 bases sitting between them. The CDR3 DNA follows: TGCGCCAGCAGCCAAGGAAATGTAGCTAGCACAGATACGCAGTATTTT. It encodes CASSQGNVASTDTQYF.